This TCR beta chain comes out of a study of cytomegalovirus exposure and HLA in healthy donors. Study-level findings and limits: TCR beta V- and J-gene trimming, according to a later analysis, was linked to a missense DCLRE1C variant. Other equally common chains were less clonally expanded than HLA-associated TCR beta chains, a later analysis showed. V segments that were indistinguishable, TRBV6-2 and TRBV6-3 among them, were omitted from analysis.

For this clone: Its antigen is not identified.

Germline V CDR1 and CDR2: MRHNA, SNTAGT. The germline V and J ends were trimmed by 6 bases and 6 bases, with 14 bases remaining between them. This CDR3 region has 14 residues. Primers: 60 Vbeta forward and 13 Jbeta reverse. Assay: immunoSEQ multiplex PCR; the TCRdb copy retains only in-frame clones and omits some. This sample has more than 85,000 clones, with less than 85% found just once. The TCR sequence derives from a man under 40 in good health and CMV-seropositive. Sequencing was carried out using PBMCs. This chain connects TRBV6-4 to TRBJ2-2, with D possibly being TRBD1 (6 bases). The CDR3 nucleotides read TGTGCCAGCAGCGCTACAGGGTTTGCCGGGGAGCTGTTTTTT. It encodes CASSATGFAGELFF.